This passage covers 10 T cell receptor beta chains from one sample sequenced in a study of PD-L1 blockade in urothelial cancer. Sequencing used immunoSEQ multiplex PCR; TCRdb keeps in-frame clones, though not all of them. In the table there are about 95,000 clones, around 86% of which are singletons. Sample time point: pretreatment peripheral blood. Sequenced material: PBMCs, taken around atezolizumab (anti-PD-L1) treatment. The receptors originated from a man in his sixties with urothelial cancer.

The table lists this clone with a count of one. CDR3 region: CASGGVGSNQPQHF. The CDR3, as DNA: TGTGCCAGCGGTGGAGTAGGTAGCAATCAGCCCCAGCATTTT. This sequence joins TRBV9 and TRBJ1-5; no clear D. Germline V gene sequence: CDR1 SGDLS, CDR2 YYNGEE. The length of the CDR3 is 14 residues. V was clipped by 7 bases and J by 0 bases, with 11 bases between them.

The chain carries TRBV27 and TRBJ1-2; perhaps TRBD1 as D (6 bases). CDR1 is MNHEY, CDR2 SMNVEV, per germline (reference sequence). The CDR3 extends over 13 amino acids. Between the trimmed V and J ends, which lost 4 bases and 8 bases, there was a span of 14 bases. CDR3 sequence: CASSYGGSGGYTF. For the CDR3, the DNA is TGTGCCAGCAGTTATGGGGGCTCTGGGGGCTACACCTTC.

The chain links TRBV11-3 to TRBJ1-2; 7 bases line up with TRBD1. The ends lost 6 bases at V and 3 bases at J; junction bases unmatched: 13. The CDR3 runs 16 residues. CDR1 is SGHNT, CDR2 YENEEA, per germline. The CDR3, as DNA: TGTGCCAGCAGTCCCAGTACCGGGACAGCCTACTATGGCTACACCTTC. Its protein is CASSPSTGTAYYGYTF. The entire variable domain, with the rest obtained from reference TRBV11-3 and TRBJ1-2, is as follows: EAGVVQSPRYKIIEKKQPVAFWCNPISGHNTLYWYLQNLGQGPELLIRYENEEAVDDSQLPKDRFSAERLKGVDSTLKIQPAELGDSAVYLCASSPSTGTAYYGYTFGSGTRLTVV.

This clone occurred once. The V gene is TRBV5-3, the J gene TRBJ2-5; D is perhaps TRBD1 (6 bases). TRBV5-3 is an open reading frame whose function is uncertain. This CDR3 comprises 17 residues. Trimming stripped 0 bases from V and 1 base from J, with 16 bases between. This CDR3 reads CARSLAGQGSIQETQYF. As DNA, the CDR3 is TGTGCCAGAAGCTTGGCGGGGCAGGGGTCTATCCAAGAGACCCAGTACTTC.

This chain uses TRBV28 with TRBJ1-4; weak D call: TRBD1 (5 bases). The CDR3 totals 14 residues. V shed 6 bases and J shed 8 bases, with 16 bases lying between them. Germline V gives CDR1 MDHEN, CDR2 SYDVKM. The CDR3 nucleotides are TGTGCCAGCAGATCTCAGGGTAAAGGGGAAAAACTGTTTTTT. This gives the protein CASRSQGKGEKLFF.

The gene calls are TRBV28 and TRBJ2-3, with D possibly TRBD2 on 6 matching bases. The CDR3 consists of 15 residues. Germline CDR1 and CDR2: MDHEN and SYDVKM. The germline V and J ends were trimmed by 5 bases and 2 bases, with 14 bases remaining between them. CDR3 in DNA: TGTGCCAGCAGTCTACCGGGACTTATCACAGATACGCAGTATTTT. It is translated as CASSLPGLITDTQYF. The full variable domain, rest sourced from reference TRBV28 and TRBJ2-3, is DVKVTQSSRYLVKRTGEKVFLECVQDMDHENMFWYRQDPGLGLRLIYFSYDVKMKEKGDIPEGYSVSREKKERFSLILESASTNQTSMYLCASSLPGLITDTQYFGPGTRLTVL.

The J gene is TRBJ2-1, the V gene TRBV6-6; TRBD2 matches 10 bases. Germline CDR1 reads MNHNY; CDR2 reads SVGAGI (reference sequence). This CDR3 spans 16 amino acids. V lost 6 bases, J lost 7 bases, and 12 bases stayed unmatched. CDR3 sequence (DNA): TGTGCCAGCAGACGGGGAGCGGGGGGGCTGGTAAATGAGCAGTTCTTC. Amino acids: CASRRGAGGLVNEQFF.

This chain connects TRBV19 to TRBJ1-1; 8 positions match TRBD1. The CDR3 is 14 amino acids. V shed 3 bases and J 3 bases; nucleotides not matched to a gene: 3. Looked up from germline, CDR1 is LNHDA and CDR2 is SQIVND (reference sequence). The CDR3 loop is CASSIGQGDTEAFF. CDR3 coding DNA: TGTGCCAGTAGTATCGGACAGGGCGACACTGAAGCTTTCTTT.

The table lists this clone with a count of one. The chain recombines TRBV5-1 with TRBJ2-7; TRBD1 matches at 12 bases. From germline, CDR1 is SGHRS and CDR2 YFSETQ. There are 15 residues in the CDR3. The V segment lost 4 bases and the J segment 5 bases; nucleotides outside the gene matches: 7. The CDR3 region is CASSRGTGGEDEQYF. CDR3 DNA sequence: TGCGCCAGCAGCCGGGGGACAGGGGGCGAGGACGAGCAGTACTTC.

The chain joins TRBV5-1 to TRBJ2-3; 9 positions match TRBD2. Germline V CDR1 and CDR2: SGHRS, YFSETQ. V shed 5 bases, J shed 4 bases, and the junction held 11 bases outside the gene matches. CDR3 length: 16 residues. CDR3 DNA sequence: TGCGCCAGCAGGATCGTTGGTAGCGGGGGAGCAGATACGCAGTATTTT. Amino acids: CASRIVGSGGADTQYF.